What follows are 24 T cell receptor beta chains derived from one specimen sequenced in a study of T cell responses to AZD1222 COVID-19 vaccine. Only in-frame clones appear in the TCRdb table, and some are missing; sequencing was by immunoSEQ multiplex PCR. The sample lists 110,000 to 150,000 clones; roughly nine tenths were seen once. This material consisted of peripheral blood, taken on day 0 of AZD1222 vaccination. All receptors derive from an adult in good health.

The chain joins TRBV19 to TRBJ2-5, with D tentatively TRBD1 (6 bases). The V end was cut by 3 bases, the J end by 5 bases, with 13 bases between. This CDR3 contains 14 residues. From germline, CDR1 is LNHDA and CDR2 SQIVND (reference sequence). CDR3 nucleotides: TGTGCCAGTAGTATCGGACAGTCGGTGGAGACCCAGTACTTC. Translated, it gives CASSIGQSVETQYF.

The rearrangement uses TRBV6-5 and TRBJ1-1; D not certain. The CDR3 is made up of 14 amino acids. Per germline, CDR1 MNHEY and CDR2 SVGAGI. V lost 5 bases to trimming and J lost 0 bases, with 10 bases between them. The CDR3 sequence: CASSRLYMNTEAFF. DNA for the CDR3: TGTGCCAGCAGTAGACTGTACATGAACACTGAAGCTTTCTTT.

This chain connects TRBV25-1 to TRBJ1-4; unclear D gene. Between the trimmed V and J ends, which lost 2 bases and 6 bases, there was a span of 10 bases. This CDR3 comprises 14 residues. CDR1 MGHDK and CDR2 SYGVNS come from the germline V gene. The CDR3 DNA follows: TGTGCCAGCAGTGAACCGCCTCGCGATGAAAAACTGTTTTTT. Translation gives CASSEPPRDEKLFF.

This chain joins TRBV20-1 and TRBJ2-7; TRBD2 might be the D (5 bases). The CDR3 length is 13 residues. Per germline, CDR1 DFQATT and CDR2 SNEGSKA (reference sequence). Trimming stripped 3 bases from V and 2 bases from J, with 11 bases between. For the CDR3, the DNA is TGCAGTGCTAGTGGGCGGACTGCCTACGAGCAGTACTTC. Amino acids: CSASGRTAYEQYF.

V and J are TRBV4-2 and TRBJ2-1; D is undetermined. Germline-derived CDR1 and CDR2 are LGHNA and YNFKEQ. The CDR3 is 11 residues long. The V end lost 8 bases, the J end lost 8 bases, and 10 bases lay between the germline ends. In DNA form, the CDR3 reads TGTGCCAGCCGGTCCGAGTATGAGCAGTTCTTC. Translated, it gives CASRSEYEQFF.

This clone is a singleton in its sample. The V gene is TRBV30, the J gene TRBJ1-5; 7 nucleotides agree with TRBD1. The CDR3 totals 14 residues. J was trimmed by 7 bases and V by 6 bases; bases with no gene match: 12. Germline lookup yields CDR1 GTSNPN and CDR2 SVGIG (reference sequence). DNA of the CDR3: TGTGCCTGTTCCGGTGGGGGAGGGGGCCAGCCCCAGCATTTT. This codes for CACSGGGGGQPQHF.

The chain joins TRBV5-4 to TRBJ1-2; D gene unclear. Trimming took 2 bases from V and 8 from J, leaving 16 bases between them. Germline-derived CDR1 and CDR2 are SGHNT and YYREEE (reference sequence). The CDR3 is made up of 14 amino acids. The CDR3 DNA reads TGTGCCAGCAGCTTAACTCGGGGTTTGGAGGGCTACACCTTC. Translating gives CASSLTRGLEGYTF.

CDR3 in DNA: TGTGCCAGCAGTGCGTTCGTCGCAAACACTGAAGCTTTCTTT. As protein: CASSAFVANTEAFF. The chain uses TRBV25-1 and TRBJ1-1; D is undetermined. Germline CDR1 MGHDK, CDR2 SYGVNS. The CDR3 consists of 14 residues. Trimming removed 4 bases from V and 2 bases from J, with 11 bases in between.

The chain combines TRBV6-1 with TRBJ2-4; TRBD2 is a possible D gene (5 bases). Germline-derived CDR1 and CDR2 are MNHNS and SASEGT. V was shortened by 1 base and J by 7 bases, with 11 bases between the two germline ends. The CDR3 consists of 14 residues. The CDR3 loop is CASSEGRGLNIQYF. The CDR3 DNA reads as TGTGCCAGCAGTGAAGGGCGAGGGCTCAACATTCAGTACTTC.

The chain couples TRBV24-1 to TRBJ2-7; 10 bases are a match to TRBD1. The CDR3 sequence is 13 residues long. Trimming removed 4 bases from V and 6 bases from J; junction bases left unmatched: 2. The germline gives CDR1 KGHDR, CDR2 SFDVKD. This chain's CDR3 is CATSERTGGEQYF. CDR3 coding DNA: TGTGCCACCAGTGAAAGGACAGGGGGCGAGCAGTACTTC.

The chain has TRBV12-3 or TRBV12-4 and TRBJ1-2; no clear D. Trimming pared 3 bases from V and 4 bases from J, leaving 9 bases between. The CDR3 totals 13 residues. For the CDR3, the DNA is TGTGCCAGCAGTTTCGGCGCCAGCTATGGCTACACCTTC. Its translation is CASSFGASYGYTF.

The V gene is TRBV28, the J gene TRBJ2-2; D is perhaps TRBD1 or TRBD2 (5 bases each). Trimming took 3 bases from V and 4 from J, leaving 15 bases between them. The CDR3 runs to 16 residues. The germline V gene encodes CDR1 MDHEN and CDR2 SYDVKM. The CDR3 region has the DNA TGTGCCAGCAGTTTTGTTAAGAAGGGGAGCACCGGGGAGCTGTTTTTT. Amino acids: CASSFVKKGSTGELFF.

The genes are TRBV2 and TRBJ2-5, with D unclear. This CDR3 has 11 amino acids. CDR1 is SNHLY and CDR2 is FYNNEI in the germline V gene. V lost 6 bases to trimming and J lost 6 bases, with 8 bases between them. The CDR3 protein is CASSVKKTQYF. CDR3 DNA sequence: TGTGCCAGCAGCGTCAAGAAGACCCAGTACTTC.

In this sample, this clone turned up a few times. The rearrangement uses TRBV9 and TRBJ1-4, with TRBD1 matching over 10 bases. The junction had 4 bases not matched to a gene; V was cut back by 6 bases and J by 5 bases. This CDR3 has 14 residues. Germline V gene data show CDR1 as SGDLS and CDR2 as YYNGEE. The CDR3 loop is CASTKTGGNEKLFF. CDR3 in DNA: TGTGCCAGCACCAAGACAGGGGGCAATGAAAAACTGTTTTTT.

This clone appeared a single time. The chain links TRBV11-2 to TRBJ2-5; perhaps TRBD2 as D (6 bases). CDR3 size: 15 residues. The germline gives CDR1 SGHAT, CDR2 FQNNGV. V was trimmed by 1 base and J by 4 bases, leaving 13 bases between them. The CDR3 spells CASSLVVAGRETQYF. CDR3 DNA: TGTGCCAGCAGCTTAGTAGTGGCGGGGAGAGAGACCCAGTACTTC. The complete variable domain, with remaining parts taken from reference TRBV11-2 and TRBJ2-5, reads EAGVAQSPRYKIIEKRQSVAFWCNPISGHATLYWYQQILGQGPKLLIQFQNNGVVDDSQLPKDRFSAERLKGVDSTLKIQPAKLEDSAVYLCASSLVVAGRETQYFGPGTRLLVL.

This clone has a single count. The chain employs TRBV12-3 or TRBV12-4 and TRBJ1-1; perhaps TRBD1 as D (5 bases). Trimming took off 7 bases at V and 2 bases at J, with 11 bases between the two ends. The CDR3 extends over 13 amino acids. CDR3 region: CASTPRGNTEAFF. The CDR3 DNA sequence: TGTGCCAGCACTCCGAGGGGAAACACTGAAGCTTTCTTT.

The chain is built from TRBV6-1 and TRBJ1-3; D ambiguous. The CDR3 has 15 residues. Germline lookup yields CDR1 MNHNS and CDR2 SASEGT. The V end lost 2 bases, the J end lost 7 bases, and 15 bases lay between the germline ends. The CDR3 DNA follows: TGTGCCAGCAGTGAATATATTATGAGGTACAACACCATATATTTT. Translating it yields CASSEYIMRYNTIYF.

The rearrangement joins TRBV2 to TRBJ2-7, with D uncertain. The CDR3 has 14 amino acids. Trimming took off 10 bases at V and 5 bases at J, with 21 bases between the two ends. CDR1 SNHLY and CDR2 FYNNEI come from the germline V gene. The CDR3 sequence: CAIPAGESSNEQYF. In DNA form, the CDR3 reads TGTGCCATTCCCGCCGGAGAAAGTTCTAACGAGCAGTACTTC.

The chain uses TRBV10-1 and TRBJ1-6; D may be TRBD1 (5 bases). The V gene lost 5 bases and the J gene lost 7 bases, with 15 bases spanning the gap. This CDR3 contains 15 residues. CDR1 and CDR2 (germline): WNHNN, SYGVQD (reference sequence). The CDR3 spells CASSFNRDGNSPLHF. The CDR3 DNA reads as TGCGCCAGCAGTTTCAACCGGGACGGGAATTCACCCCTCCACTTT.

The chain has TRBV30 and TRBJ1-2; D gene ambiguous. Germline V gene data show CDR1 as GTSNPN and CDR2 as SVGIG (reference sequence). V was shortened by 5 bases and J by 0 bases, with 7 bases between the two germline ends. CDR3 size: 12 residues. The CDR3 is CAWGRSNYGYTF. In DNA, the CDR3 is TGTGCCTGGGGCCGGTCTAACTATGGCTACACCTTC.

The chain joins TRBV27 to TRBJ1-5; the D gene is possibly TRBD1 (5 bases). V lost 2 bases, J lost 7 bases, and 15 bases lay in between. The CDR3 is made up of 15 amino acids. Per the germline V gene, CDR1 is MNHEY and CDR2 is SMNVEV (reference sequence). CDR3 sequence (DNA): TGTGCCAGCAGTTTAGGTGGAGGGGTCCCGCAGCCCCAGCATTTT. The encoded protein is CASSLGGGVPQPQHF.

This clone was seen only a few times. V usage is TRBV19 and J usage is TRBJ2-1; 8 nucleotides line up with TRBD1. Germline V CDR1 and CDR2: LNHDA, SQIVND (reference sequence). This CDR3 is built from 14 residues. Germline trimming cut 5 bases from V and 4 bases from J; bases unmatched to any gene: 4. The CDR3 sequence is CASSPRTGYNEQFF. The CDR3 DNA follows: TGTGCCAGTAGTCCCCGGACAGGGTACAATGAGCAGTTCTTC.

The rearrangement joins TRBV6-5 to TRBJ2-6, with D perhaps TRBD1 (6 bases). In germline, CDR1 is MNHEY, CDR2 SVGAGI. The CDR3 extends over 15 amino acids. V gave up 6 bases and J gave up 0 bases, with 9 bases separating them. The CDR3: CASSRTDSGANVLTF. The CDR3 nucleotides are TGTGCCAGCAGCCGGACAGACTCTGGGGCCAACGTCCTGACTTTC.

The rearrangement links TRBV19 to TRBJ2-7; 8 nucleotides line up with TRBD1. The CDR3 covers 14 residues. J gave up 4 bases and V 6 bases, and 8 bases lay outside the gene matches. Germline V gives CDR1 LNHDA, CDR2 SQIVND (reference sequence). The CDR3 DNA is TGTGCCAGTAGCTCCAGGGGGCGGCCTTACGAGCAGTACTTC. Translation: CASSSRGRPYEQYF. Looking up the rest from reference TRBV19 and TRBJ2-7 gives the full variable domain: DGGITQSPKYLFRKEGQNVTLSCEQNLNHDAMYWYRQDPGQGLRLIYYSQIVNDFQKGDIAEGYSVSREKKESFPLTVTSAQKNPTAFYLCASSSRGRPYEQYFGPGTRLTVT.